This is a list of T cell receptor beta chains from one sample in a study of cytomegalovirus exposure and HLA in healthy donors. The method was immunoSEQ multiplex PCR; TCRdb's version includes in-frame clones alone and lacks a portion of them. The repertoire table contains 130,000 or so clones. The sample consisted of PBMCs. These TCRs come from a woman under 30 in good health and CMV-seronegative. CDR3s include the opening cysteine and the closing phenylalanine or tryptophan. D genes are given only for firm matches.

>TRBV10-3|TRBD1|TRBJ1-2
CAIAGTGEGGYTF
TGTGCCATCGCCGGCACAGGGGAAGGTGGCTACACCTTC
>TRBV6-1|.|TRBJ2-3
CASSEAPSDPTDTQYF
TGTGCCAGCAGTGAAGCGCCTAGCGATCCCACAGATACGCAGTATTTT
>TRBV15|.|TRBJ1-1
CATSRDFVRANTEAFF
TGTGCCACCAGCAGAGATTTTGTGCGGGCAAACACTGAAGCTTTCTTT
>TRBV29-1|.|TRBJ2-2
CSVGPDTGELFF
TGCAGCGTTGGGCCTGACACCGGGGAGCTGTTTTTT
>TRBV15|.|TRBJ1-5
CATSRDLRDGDYSNQPQHF
TGTGCCACCAGCAGAGATCTCAGGGATGGCGATTATAGCAATCAGCCCCAGCATTTT
>TRBV4-1|TRBD1|TRBJ1-2
CASSQVDRVGYGYTF
TGCGCCAGCAGCCAAGTCGACAGGGTGGGCTATGGCTACACCTTC
>TRBV7-2|.|TRBJ2-4
CASMISGLAKNIQYF
TGTGCCAGCATGATTTCCGGTCTAGCCAAAAACATTCAGTACTTC
>TRBV7-7|TRBD2|TRBJ2-2
CASSRRGAGGDTGELFF
TGTGCCAGCAGTCGCCGTGGAGCGGGAGGGGACACCGGGGAGCTGTTTTTT
>TRBV5-1|.|TRBJ1-5
CASSPQGQQPQHF
TGCGCCAGCAGCCCCCAGGGACAACAGCCCCAGCATTTT
>TRBV29-1|TRBD1|TRBJ1-1
CSVWGTGKAFF
TGCAGCGTTTGGGGGACAGGGAAAGCTTTCTTT
>TRBV7-9|TRBD1|TRBJ1-6
CASSPGGARVGNSPLHF
TGTGCCAGCAGCCCAGGGGGTGCGCGGGTTGGGAATTCACCCCTCCACTTT
>TRBV9|.|TRBJ2-7
CASSVGGGTYEQYF
TGTGCCAGCAGCGTAGGGGGCGGCACCTACGAGCAGTACTTC
>TRBV18|TRBD2|TRBJ2-1
CASSPQRAGGSNEQFF
TGTGCCAGCTCTCCGCAGCGGGCGGGAGGTTCCAATGAGCAGTTCTTC
>TRBV5-4|TRBD1|TRBJ2-3
CASSRDRETDTQYF
TGTGCCAGCAGCCGGGACAGGGAAACAGATACGCAGTATTTT
>TRBV4-3|TRBD1|TRBJ1-1
CASSQDWTGDLSLNTEAFF
TGCGCCAGCAGCCAAGATTGGACAGGGGACCTTTCTTTGAACACTGAAGCTTTCTTT
>TRBV7-6|TRBD1|TRBJ2-3
CASKKGQGLAVTDTQYF
TGTGCCAGCAAAAAGGGACAGGGTTTGGCGGTCACAGATACGCAGTATTTT
>TRBV5-1|.|TRBJ1-1
CASSRESTEAFF
TGCGCCAGCAGCCGGGAGAGCACTGAAGCTTTCTTT
>TRBV11-2|.|TRBJ1-1
CASSLGGPNTEAFF
TGTGCCAGCAGCTTAGGAGGTCCGAACACTGAAGCTTTCTTT
>TRBV11-2|.|TRBJ2-7
CASSQSLAGSEQYF
TGTGCCAGCAGCCAATCACTGGCGGGAAGCGAGCAGTACTTC
>TRBV5-1|TRBD2|TRBJ2-7
CASSIAGAYEQYF
TGCGCCAGCAGCATAGCGGGAGCCTACGAGCAGTACTTC
>TRBV6-4|.|TRBJ1-1
CANSGDTEAFF
TGTGCCAACAGCGGGGACACTGAAGCTTTCTTT
>TRBV27|TRBD1|TRBJ2-1
CASSLFSTRDRAEQFF
TGTGCCAGCAGTTTATTTTCAACCCGAGACAGGGCAGAGCAGTTCTTC